The 20 T cell receptor beta chains listed next were all sequenced from one sample in a study of T cells in Graves' hyperthyroidism and ophthalmopathy. It was RNA transcripts that yielded the amplified TCR beta CDR3 regions. Researchers ran a first-round RT-PCR on the TCR CDR3 using the HTBI primer set. TCRdb re-called the multiplex PCR reads through MiXCR, storing one row per CDR3 protein. The data show 250,000 to 400,000 distinct CDR3 sequences, roughly an eighth seen once. What was sequenced was blood. These receptors all come from a woman aged 40 to 55 with Graves' ophthalmopathy.

There are a few counts of this clonotype. This sequence joins TRBV14 and TRBJ1-3, with 7 nucleotides matching TRBD1. V trimming: 4 bases; J trimming: 8 bases; junction bases outside the gene matches: 2. CDR1 and CDR2 from the germline V gene are SGHDN and FVKESK. The CDR3 loop spans 12 amino acids. CDR3 in DNA: TGTGCCAGCAGCCGGGACAGCTACACCATATATTTT. Translating it yields CASSRDSYTIYF.

The rearrangement links TRBV5-1 to TRBJ2-3, with 14 bases fitting TRBD2. Germline V gene lookup returns CDR1 SGHRS and CDR2 YFSETQ. The CDR3 has 16 amino acids. The ends lost 4 bases at V and 8 bases at J; junction bases unmatched: 9. CDR3 coding DNA: TGCGCCAGCAGCCTGACTAGCGGGGGGGCCTCTGGTACGCAGTATTTT. Its protein is CASSLTSGGASGTQYF.

This clonotype was seen ten or more times. This chain uses TRBV5-5 with TRBJ1-1; D unclear. CDR1 and CDR2 (germline): SGHKS, YYEKEE (reference sequence). V lost 6 bases to trimming and J lost 1 base, with 10 bases between them. The CDR3 sequence is 13 residues long. In DNA form, the CDR3 reads TGTGCCAGCACCTATTCAAGGAACACTGAAGCTTTCTTT. Encoded protein: CASTYSRNTEAFF. Supplemented by reference TRBV5-5 and TRBJ1-1, the full variable domain reads DAGVTQSPTHLIKTRGQQVTLRCSPISGHKSVSWYQQVLGQGPQFIFQYYEKEERGRGNFPDRFSARQFPNYSSELNVNALLLGDSALYLCASTYSRNTEAFFGQGTRLTVV.

This clonotype turned up a few times. The chain is built from TRBV6-1 and TRBJ1-1; 8 bases align to TRBD1. Germline V CDR1 and CDR2: MNHNS, SASEGT. V was pared by 6 bases and J by 3 bases, with 9 bases of the junction left unmatched. CDR3 size: 15 residues. In DNA form, the CDR3 reads TGTGCCAGCAGGCGAACAGGGGGATTCGACACTGAAGCTTTCTTT. As protein: CASRRTGGFDTEAFF.

In this sample, this clonotype turned up a few times. The genes are TRBV10-1 and TRBJ2-2; 11 bases align to TRBD2. This CDR3 has 16 amino acids. J was trimmed by 5 bases and V by 4 bases; bases with no gene match: 6. CDR1 WNHNN and CDR2 SYGVQD come from the germline V gene (reference sequence). The CDR3 DNA reads TGCGCCAGCAGTGGATTAGCGGGAGGGGGAACCGGGGAGCTGTTTTTT. It specifies CASSGLAGGGTGELFF.

This clonotype was picked up many times. J is TRBJ1-5 and V is TRBV6-1, with D perhaps TRBD1 (5 bases). The CDR3 is 16 amino acids. Trimming took off 5 bases at V and 4 bases at J, with 18 bases between the two ends. Germline assignment: CDR1 MNHNS and CDR2 SASEGT. For the CDR3, the DNA is TGTGCCAGCAGTCCCCGACGGGGCCCCCAAAATCAGCCCCAGCATTTT. It specifies CASSPRRGPQNQPQHF.

The sample holds a few counts of this clonotype. The chain carries TRBV6-1 and TRBJ2-1, with 8 bases lining up with TRBD2. V was clipped by 4 bases and J by 5 bases; unmatched bases: 7. CDR3 length: 15 amino acids. Looked up from germline, CDR1 is MNHNS and CDR2 is SASEGT. The CDR3 DNA sequence: TGTGCCAGCAGTGCTGAGCGGGAGTTGAACAATGAGCAGTTCTTC. Its protein is CASSAERELNNEQFF.

This clonotype occurred many times. The chain combines TRBV28 with TRBJ2-7; TRBD2 matches at 7 bases. J was trimmed by 6 bases and V by 5 bases; bases with no gene match: 10. Germline CDR1 MDHEN, CDR2 SYDVKM. The CDR3 sequence is 14 residues long. The CDR3: CASSPRLAGGEQYF. The CDR3 DNA reads TGTGCCAGCAGTCCCCGACTAGCCGGAGGCGAGCAGTACTTC.

The rearrangement joins TRBV10-3 to TRBJ1-5; D is possibly TRBD1 (6 bases). Between the trimmed V and J ends, which lost 6 bases and 2 bases, there was a span of 11 bases. Germline-derived CDR1 and CDR2 are ENHRY and SYGVKD. The CDR3 runs 14 residues. In DNA, the CDR3 is TGTGCCATCAGCCTTACAGGGCGCAATCAGCCCCAGCATTTT. It translates to CAISLTGRNQPQHF.

This clonotype was detected many times. This sequence joins TRBV2 and TRBJ2-7, with D hard to call. V lost 1 base to trimming and J lost 6 bases, with 10 bases between them. The CDR3 spans 13 residues. CDR1 is SNHLY and CDR2 is FYNNEI in the germline V gene. The CDR3 region has the DNA TGTGCCAGCAGTGAAGGCAGAATCGGCGAGCAGTACTTC. Amino acids: CASSEGRIGEQYF.

The chain combines TRBV4-1 with TRBJ1-6; no clear D gene. CDR1 is MGHRA, CDR2 YSYEKL, per germline. The CDR3 loop spans 18 amino acids. V was pared by 0 bases and J by 7 bases, with 19 bases between. In DNA form, the CDR3 reads TGCGCCAGCAGCCAAGAATTTGGGTACGGTACAATCAATTCACCCCTCCACTTT. Translating it yields CASSQEFGYGTINSPLHF.

This clonotype occurred many times. The CDR3 DNA follows: TGTGCCAGCAGTTTAAGGGGGGCGCTTCGCGGGGAGCTGTTTTTT. Amino acids: CASSLRGALRGELFF. V gene TRBV28 combines with J gene TRBJ2-2; either TRBD1 or TRBD2 may fit D (6 bases each). The CDR3 is made up of 15 amino acids. Germline lookup yields CDR1 MDHEN and CDR2 SYDVKM. V dropped 2 bases and J dropped 7 bases, with 14 bases sitting between them.

This clonotype showed up just a few times. The gene calls are TRBV5-1 and TRBJ1-5; D is unresolved. The ends were cut back, 1 base at V and 9 bases at J, with 14 bases in the middle. The CDR3 has 14 amino acids. Germline V CDR1 and CDR2: SGHRS, YFSETQ. The CDR3 DNA sequence: TGCGCCAGCAGCTTGTCGGGTGGGTTGGGGCCCCAGCATTTT. Translating gives CASSLSGGLGPQHF.

The chain recombines TRBV5-1 with TRBJ1-1; 9 positions agree with TRBD1. This CDR3 comprises 14 residues. J gave up 4 bases and V 2 bases, and 3 bases lay outside the gene matches. Looked up from germline, CDR1 is SGHRS and CDR2 is YFSETQ. CDR3 residues: CASSFLTGGTEAFF. DNA of the CDR3: TGCGCCAGCAGCTTTTTGACAGGGGGCACTGAAGCTTTCTTT.

This clonotype has at least ten counts. The chain links TRBV2 to TRBJ1-2, with 9 bases lining up with TRBD1. The junction had 4 bases not matched to a gene; V was cut back by 6 bases and J by 5 bases. The CDR3 has 13 residues. Germline assignment: CDR1 SNHLY and CDR2 FYNNEI. The chain's CDR3 is CASRGQGRYGYTF. CDR3 sequence (DNA): TGTGCCAGCAGGGGACAGGGAAGGTATGGCTACACCTTC.

This clonotype was seen a handful of times. V and J are TRBV2 and TRBJ2-3; 7 bases agree with TRBD1. Germline trimming cut 6 bases from V and 4 bases from J; bases unmatched to any gene: 22. CDR1 SNHLY and CDR2 FYNNEI come from the germline V gene. The CDR3 sequence is 19 residues long. CDR3 protein: CASSPLQSARQGSPDTQYF. The CDR3 nucleotides are TGTGCCAGCAGCCCTCTCCAATCAGCCAGACAGGGTAGCCCAGATACGCAGTATTTT. The variable domain in full, completed from reference TRBV2 and TRBJ2-3, reads EPEVTQTPSHQVTQMGQEVILRCVPISNHLYFYWYRQILGQKVEFLVSFYNNEISEKSEIFDDQFSVERPDGSNFTLKIRSTKLEDSAMYFCASSPLQSARQGSPDTQYFGPGTRLTVL.

As regards this clonotype: This may stem from a read error, because a much larger clone lies one nucleotide away. The rearrangement links TRBV20-1 to TRBJ1-1; perhaps TRBD1 as D (6 bases). The CDR3 length is 17 residues. From germline, CDR1 is DFQATT and CDR2 SNEGSKA (reference sequence). CDR3 DNA: TGCAGTGCTAGAGATTTGGTAGGGGGGCGCATCTACACTGAAGCTTCCTTT. Translation gives CSARDLVGGRIYTEASF.

This clonotype has at least ten counts. The chain is built from TRBV27 and TRBJ2-5; 7 bases align to TRBD2. V was pared by 3 bases and J by 7 bases, with 8 bases of the junction left unmatched. Germline values: CDR1 MNHEY, CDR2 SMNVEV (reference sequence). This CDR3 region has 14 residues. The CDR3 reads CASSFGGTGWTQYF. CDR3 nucleotides: TGTGCCAGCAGTTTCGGGGGGACGGGTTGGACCCAGTACTTC.

This clonotype has a single count. The chain links TRBV6-5 to TRBJ2-5; 11 bases are a match to TRBD2. This CDR3 has 15 residues. Trimming cost V 3 bases and J 6 bases; bases outside gene matches: 6. Per the germline V gene, CDR1 is MNHEY and CDR2 is SVGAGI. The CDR3 nucleotides are TGTGCCAGCAGTTATAATAGCGGGAGGGTCAAGACCCAGTACTTC. It yields the protein CASSYNSGRVKTQYF.

In this sample, this clonotype turned up a few times. The chain combines TRBV5-1 with TRBJ2-5; TRBD2 matches 15 bases. Germline CDR1 SGHRS, CDR2 YFSETQ. CDR3 length equals 17 residues. V was pared by 4 bases and J by 4 bases, with 8 bases of the junction left unmatched. CDR3 in amino acids: CASSVTGTSGGTETQYF. DNA of the CDR3: TGCGCCAGCAGCGTGACAGGGACTAGCGGGGGGACAGAGACCCAGTACTTC.